This T cell receptor beta chain was sequenced in a study of OX40 agonist ivuxolimab in advanced cancers. The wider study: Ivuxolimab, an antibody acting as an agonist of OX40 (CD134), was used to treat patients. Dose-escalation patients' cancers were hepatocellular carcinoma, melanoma, renal cell or head and neck cancer. Aged about 23 to 80 with a mean of 60 years, they were roughly 83% male. The study, taken as a whole, reports: It was also the case that some nonresponders had low normalized T-cell clonal expansion.

Sequencing was performed with immunoSEQ multiplex PCR; in TCRdb, only in-frame clones are kept and a portion is missing. Of approximately 50,000 clones listed, roughly 90% were seen once; the top ten hold roughly 8.4%. Comment on this clone: Its antigen remains unknown.

Germline V gene data show CDR1 as SGHVS and CDR2 as FQNEAQ. This CDR3 contains 12 residues. V lost 2 bases, J lost 7 bases, and 8 bases lay in between. This chain joins TRBV7-8 and TRBJ2-5; D may be TRBD2 (5 bases). The TCR sequence derives from an adult with an advanced solid tumor such as melanoma, head and neck, liver or kidney cancer. The sequenced sample was CD4+ or CD8+ T cells sorted from blood, obtained in a trial of the OX40 agonist ivuxolimab. As DNA, the CDR3 is TGTGCCAGCAGCTTAACTCGGGGGACCCAGTACTTC. It is translated as CASSLTRGTQYF.